A single T cell receptor (beta chain) is shown here with its context. Its antigen is currently not known. No per-base quality is available; no much larger clone lies one base away. This sample includes further DNA sequences coding for the same CDR3. The data originate from a study of blood T cell repertoires in COVID-19 (dated by TCRdb to about 2020). About the full investigation: Collaborator samples came from the United States, Italy and Spain and covered acute and convalescent phases of COVID-19. The prospective study material was composed of cDNA or gDNA derived from T cells, B-cell-depleted T cells, or PBMCs. Subjects who had been exposed to COVID-19, were actively infected with it, or had recovered from it provided the deeply sampled blood TCRbeta repertoires that made up the dataset. A freely available public database, intended as a resource for researchers studying the immune response to SARS-CoV-2, is where the repertoires were released. Samples were obtained from the ongoing ImmuneRACE study (first 160 participants) and from 1,254 subjects provided by 6 global collaborators. A de-identified subject ID, COVID-19 status, age in years and sex were almost always included in the sample metadata. Where available, HLA class I and class II types were taken from metadata supplied by the sample provider and were not determined by assay-based typing. Summary of the overall study and its limitations: The quantity of clinical and demographic metadata differed by source and by participant and was supplied without curation.

The immunoSEQ Assay, a bias-controlled multiplex PCR, was used to amplify TCRbeta CDR3 regions from genomic DNA. Under the source paper's analysis protocol: The number of nucleated cells in each sample was estimated from the amplification of reference gene primers within the assay. To quantify the absolute abundance of each unique TCRbeta CDR3 rearrangement, sequence reads were collapsed and filtered. For each sample, productive Simpson clonality was calculated by taking the square root of Simpson's diversity index across productive rearrangements. The table comes from immuneACCESS by way of TCRdb, which keeps in-frame sequences with V and J called. Part of the clones is missing from these tables; in studies checked, under half for an unresolved V gene and the rest for unknown reasons. The V and J calls and clone size were taken over from that table, and D and trimming were inferred from the DNA. This sample gives just over 300,000 clones in total; 85% to 90% of them show up just once. Of the sample, 1.5% to 2% is held by the ten largest clones.

One collaborating source in Seattle enrolled patients during active infection and followed them longitudinally through the course of disease. Whole blood was collected in K2EDTA tubes by collaborating institutions according to the institutions' own protocols. For TCRbeta analysis, collaborators shipped samples in one of three forms: frozen whole blood, isolated PBMCs, or DNA extracted from either of those sample types. This sequence was found in a woman aged 30 to 39 with COVID-19, enrolled during active disease. Sequencing input: peripheral blood.

CDR3 reads: CASSSLAGYTDTQYF. The DNA is as follows: TGTGCCAGCAGCTCGCTAGCGGGGTACACAGATACGCAGTATTTT. This receptor chain uses TRBV6-5 and TRBJ2-3, and 9 junctional nucleotides match TRBD2. Trimming takes 6 bases off V and 2 bases off J; junction bases not matched to a gene: 6. Taken from cysteine to phenylalanine, the CDR3 has 15 residues. Only the CDR3 part of the read is kept: 45 bases, read in frame from the first base. CDR1 and CDR2, looked up from the germline V gene, are MNHEY and SVGAGI.